This T cell receptor (beta chain) was identified in a study of vaccination effects on CD4 cells after COVID-19. CD4+ T cell isolation took place after approximately 11 days of culture. The person was diagnosed with PCR-confirmed SARS-CoV-2 infection between March and December 2020. Participants received two doses of either the BNT162b2 or mRNA-1273 vaccine. This clone was counted a single time. Its antigen is unidentified. Germline V gives CDR1 SQVTM, CDR2 ANQGSEA. The trim removed 6 bases at V and 4 bases at J, leaving 7 bases unmatched. The CDR3 totals 13 residues. Clones were read by immunoSEQ multiplex PCR, and TCRdb kept only the in-frame ones, dropping some. The table includes about 34,000 clones, around 80% detected once.

The V call is TRBV29-1, the J call TRBJ1-2; TRBD1 agrees at 8 bases. The source of this sequence is a human donor who had a prior SARS-CoV-2 infection. The material was CD4+ T cells from PBMCs cultured without peptide, obtained after COVID-19 vaccination. The CDR3 is CSVLGQGLYGYTF. DNA for the CDR3: TGCAGCGTCCTAGGACAGGGCCTCTATGGCTACACCTTC.